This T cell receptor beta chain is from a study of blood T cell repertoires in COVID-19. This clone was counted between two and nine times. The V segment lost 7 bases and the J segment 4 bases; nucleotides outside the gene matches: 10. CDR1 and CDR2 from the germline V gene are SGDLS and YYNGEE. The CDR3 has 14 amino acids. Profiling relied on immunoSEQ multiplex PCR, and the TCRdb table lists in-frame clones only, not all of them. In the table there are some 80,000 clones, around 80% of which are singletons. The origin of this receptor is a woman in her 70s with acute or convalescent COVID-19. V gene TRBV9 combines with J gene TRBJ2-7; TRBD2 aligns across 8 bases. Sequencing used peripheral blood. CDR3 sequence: CASVGSGSGYEQYF. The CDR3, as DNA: TGTGCCAGCGTAGGAAGCGGGAGCGGTTACGAGCAGTACTTC. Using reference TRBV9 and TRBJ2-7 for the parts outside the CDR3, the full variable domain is DSGVTQTPKHLITATGQRVTLRCSPRSGDLSVYWYQQSLDQGLQFLIQYYNGEERAKGNILERFSAQQFPDLHSELNLSSLELGDSALYFCASVGSGSGYEQYFGPGTRLTVT.